This T cell receptor beta chain came from a study of T cell repertoires in cytomegalovirus infection. Study details: Matching HLA type and CMV infection were both indicated by public TCR beta signatures.

This clonotype was found many times. Its antigen is not identified. TCRdb analysed the reads with MiXCR anew, one entry per CDR3 protein. The sample has some 270,000 distinct CDR3 sequences, 22% seen once. The CDR3 has 15 amino acids. Germline CDR1 SGHTA, CDR2 FQGNSA. Trimming removed 1 base at V and 1 base at J, with 10 bases between. This chain links TRBV7-2 with TRBJ1-1; unclear D gene. This specimen consisted of cultured PBMCs, obtained from culture after CMV antigen stimulation. The clonotype comes from a human donor in good health (CMV status not recorded). Some clones in this sample may be carry-over from other donors' samples. The CDR3, as DNA: TGTGCCAGCAGCTTAGTTGGCAGGTCGAACACTGAAGCTTTCTTT. It translates to CASSLVGRSNTEAFF.